Following are 10 T cell receptor beta chains from one sample sequenced in a study of tissue T cells after allogeneic stem cell transplantation. The time point here: mouse harvest day 14 after allogeneic transplant. Each mouse received 10^7 T-cell-depleted marrow cells plus 10^6 splenic CD5+ T cells by tail vein. Using immunoSEQ multiplex PCR, the repertoire was profiled, and TCRdb retains in-frame clones only, with some absent. The table has some 7,900 clones, more than 35% seen once; the top ten hold about 3.6%. Sequences were obtained from skin. These receptors came from a female BALB/c mouse given C57BL/6 T cells with graft-versus-host disease after an allogeneic hematopoietic cell transplant.

The table lists this clone with a few counts. All gene names here are mouse names. The read stops 1 residue short of the end of the CDR3; the missing end is completed from the germline J gene. The rearrangement uses TRBV12-1 and TRBJ2-7, with 10 bases that match TRBD1. The CDR3 spans 14 residues. The V segment lost 4 bases and the J segment 4 bases; nucleotides outside the gene matches: 6. Germline assignment: CDR1 SGHSN and CDR2 HYEKVE. The CDR3 loop is CASSRQGAPYEQYF. The part of the CDR3 DNA that was read is TGTGCCAGCTCCCGACAGGGGGCTCCTTATGAACAGTAC.

This clone showed up just a few times. Genes and germline come from the mouse. The read halts 1 residue ahead of the CDR3 end, with the missing end drawn from the germline J gene. V gene TRBV19 combines with J gene TRBJ2-3, with TRBD2 identical over 7 bases. The junction had 1 base not matched to a gene; V was cut back by 6 bases and J by 0 bases. Looked up from germline, CDR1 is FNHDT and CDR2 is SITEND (reference sequence). This CDR3 region has 13 residues. The CDR3 protein is CASTGGSAETLYF. The covered CDR3 bases are TGTGCCAGCACTGGGGGTAGTGCAGAAACGCTGTAT.

About this clone: Genes and germline are mouse. The read ends 1 residue shy of where the CDR3 ends; the end is completed using the germline J gene. The rearrangement links TRBV1 to TRBJ1-6, with D perhaps TRBD1 (6 bases). TRBJ1-6 is an ORF, and what it does is uncertain. The germline gives CDR1 NSQYPW, CDR2 LRSPGD (reference sequence). This CDR3 region has 14 residues. V was trimmed by 4 bases and J by 6 bases, leaving 10 bases between them. CDR3 DNA, as far as it was read: TGCACCTGCAGTGACAGGGAGGGTAATTCGCCCCTCTAC. This sequence encodes CTCSDREGNSPLY. The whole CDR3 is CTCSDREGNSPLYF.

A few counts support this clone. Mouse gene names apply. Coverage ceases 1 residue before the CDR3 finishes, and the germline J gene fills in the end. V is TRBV16 and J is TRBJ2-5; 7 nucleotides align to TRBD2. The trim removed 5 bases at V and 0 bases at J, leaving 2 bases unmatched. Germline-derived CDR1 and CDR2 are SGHSA and FRNQAP. The length of the CDR3 is 14 residues. The CDR3 protein is CASSATGNQDTQYF. The CDR3 bases that were read are TGTGCAAGCAGCGCGACTGGGAACCAAGACACCCAGTAC.

This clone was detected only a few times. The gene symbols are mouse symbols. The CDR3 end falls 1 residue outside the read, so it is completed with the germline J gene. The J gene is TRBJ1-2, the V gene TRBV26; D uncertain. V was clipped by 4 bases and J by 0 bases, with 6 bases between them. The CDR3 is made up of 13 amino acids. Germline loops: CDR1 KGHPV, CDR2 FQNQEV (reference sequence). CDR3 DNA (partial): TGTGCCAGCAGTCCAGAGTCAAACTCCGACTACACC. The encoded protein is CASSPESNSDYT. From start to end, the CDR3 is CASSPESNSDYTF.

On this clone itself: Gene names refer to mouse genes. The CDR3 goes on 1 residue after the read ends, and that part is filled in from the germline J gene. J is TRBJ1-1 and V is TRBV26, with TRBD1 matching 8 bases. Trimming removed 4 bases from V and 5 bases from J; junction bases left unmatched: 0. Germline V gene lookup returns CDR1 KGHPV and CDR2 FQNQEV (reference sequence). CDR3 size: 12 residues. The CDR3: CASSRTGTEVFF. CDR3 DNA (partial): TGTGCCAGCAGTCGGACAGGGACAGAAGTCTTC.

Concerning this clone: Gene names follow the mouse nomenclature. From the germline J gene comes the end of the CDR3, since the read stops 1 residue before it. V gene TRBV26 combines with J gene TRBJ1-4, with D unclear. The V gene's germline CDR1 is KGHPV and CDR2 FQNQEV (reference sequence). The V end was cut by 7 bases, the J end by 0 bases, with 3 bases between. This CDR3 is 12 amino acids long. CDR3 sequence: CASTVSNERLFF. The sequenced CDR3 bases are TGTGCCAGCACAGTTTCCAACGAAAGATTATTT.

Note on this clone: Gene names are mouse gene names. The sequenced fragment ends 1 residue before the CDR3 boundary, so the rest is inferred from the germline J gene. The rearrangement joins TRBV26 to TRBJ2-3; 7 bases are shared with TRBD1. The CDR3 loop spans 13 amino acids. The J segment lost 0 bases and the V segment lost 10 bases, leaving 4 bases of the junction unmatched. The germline gives CDR1 KGHPV, CDR2 FQNQEV (reference sequence). CDR3 DNA (partial): TGTGCCAACAGGGGCTCTAGTGCAGAAACGCTGTAT. Protein product: CANRGSSAETLY. The CDR3 in full is CANRGSSAETLYF.

Regarding this clone: Mouse germline and gene names are used. The CDR3 end lies 1 residue beyond the end of the read and is filled in from the germline J gene. The V and J genes are TRBV26 and TRBJ2-4; 10 positions agree with TRBD1. This CDR3 is built from 14 residues. The ends lost 4 bases at V and 5 bases at J; junction bases unmatched: 3. In germline, CDR1 is KGHPV, CDR2 FQNQEV (reference sequence). This chain's CDR3 is CASSRTGGGNTLYF. The part of the CDR3 DNA that was read is TGTGCCAGCAGTCGGACAGGGGGGGGAAACACCTTGTAC.

A note on this clone: Genes and germline come from the mouse. The sequenced fragment ends 1 residue before the CDR3 boundary, so the rest is inferred from the germline J gene. The V gene is TRBV13-1, the J gene TRBJ2-3; D ambiguous. Germline V gene data show CDR1 as NSHNY and CDR2 as SYGAGN. This CDR3 spans 12 amino acids. V shed 2 bases and J shed 0 bases, with 1 base lying between them. CDR3 DNA (partial): TGTGCCAGCAGTGAAAGTGCAGAAACGCTGTAT. This gives the protein CASSESAETLY. The entire CDR3 is CASSESAETLYF.